A single sample gave rise to the 7 T cell receptor beta chains below, sequenced in a study of blood T cell repertoires in COVID-19. Generated by immunoSEQ multiplex PCR, the TCRdb table keeps only in-frame clones and is missing some. The sample lists about 220,000 clones; around 83% were seen once. Sequencing was done on a sample of PBMCs or T cells enriched from blood (not recorded which). All receptors derive from a woman aged 40 to 50 with acute COVID-19.

The chain links TRBV27 to TRBJ2-7; 10 nucleotides align to TRBD1. Germline CDR1 reads MNHEY; CDR2 reads SMNVEV (reference sequence). The CDR3 has 14 residues. V dropped 6 bases and J dropped 5; count of bases not matched to a gene: 7. For the CDR3, the DNA is TGTGCCAGCAGGTCGGGACAGGGGTTCAACGAGCAGTACTTC. The encoded protein is CASRSGQGFNEQYF.

The rearrangement links TRBV19 to TRBJ2-3, with D maybe TRBD1 (5 bases). V gave up 7 bases and J gave up 0 bases, with 8 bases separating them. CDR1 LNHDA and CDR2 SQIVND come from the germline V gene (reference sequence). The CDR3 sequence is 13 residues long. The CDR3 DNA is TGTGCCAGTAAAGACAGAAGCACAGATACGCAGTATTTT. Amino acids: CASKDRSTDTQYF. The full variable domain, with the rest looked up from reference TRBV19 and TRBJ2-3, is DGGITQSPKYLFRKEGQNVTLSCEQNLNHDAMYWYRQDPGQGLRLIYYSQIVNDFQKGDIAEGYSVSREKKESFPLTVTSAQKNPTAFYLCASKDRSTDTQYFGPGTRLTVL.

The rearrangement joins TRBV9 to TRBJ2-5; 7 nucleotides line up with TRBD1. The V gene end was trimmed by 9 bases and the J gene end by 2 bases; junction bases not matched to a gene: 13. From germline, CDR1 is SGDLS and CDR2 YYNGEE. This CDR3 region has 15 residues. CDR3 nucleotide sequence: TGTGCCACCCAAAAGCGAACAGGGGAGCAAGAGACCCAGTACTTC. Protein: CATQKRTGEQETQYF. Full variable domain (remainder filled in from reference TRBV9 and TRBJ2-5): DSGVTQTPKHLITATGQRVTLRCSPRSGDLSVYWYQQSLDQGLQFLIQYYNGEERAKGNILERFSAQQFPDLHSELNLSSLELGDSALYFCATQKRTGEQETQYFGPGTRLLVL.

This sequence joins TRBV3-1 (or the pseudogene TRBV3-2) and TRBJ1-1; D is uncertain. This CDR3 contains 13 residues. The germline CDR1 and CDR2 sequences are LGHDT and YNNKEL (reference sequence). V gave up 3 bases and J gave up 9 bases, with 14 bases separating them. CDR3 sequence (DNA): TGTGCCAGCAGCCATATTTGGGCAGACCAAGCTTTCTTT. This sequence encodes CASSHIWADQAFF.

V gene TRBV5-4 combines with J gene TRBJ1-1; D not resolved. Between the trimmed V and J ends, which lost 4 bases and 2 bases, there was a span of 12 bases. CDR1 is SGHNT, CDR2 YYREEE, per germline (reference sequence). This CDR3 contains 14 residues. The CDR3 region is CASSEQTTNTEAFF. The CDR3 DNA reads as TGTGCCAGCAGCGAACAGACCACCAACACTGAAGCTTTCTTT.

This chain connects TRBV19 to TRBJ1-1; D unresolved. CDR1 is LNHDA, CDR2 SQIVND, per germline (reference sequence). V lost 5 bases and J 0 bases, leaving 7 bases between the germline ends. The CDR3 extends over 13 amino acids. The CDR3 reads CASSEQVNTEAFF. DNA of the CDR3: TGTGCCAGTAGTGAGCAGGTGAACACTGAAGCTTTCTTT.

The V gene is TRBV10-2, the J gene TRBJ1-1; weak D call: TRBD1 (5 bases). Trimming pared 7 bases from V and 2 bases from J, leaving 14 bases between. In germline, CDR1 is WSHSY, CDR2 SAAADI. This CDR3 region has 14 residues. The CDR3 DNA is TGCGCCAGCAAGAACAGCGGGGGTAACACTGAAGCTTTCTTT. This codes for CASKNSGGNTEAFF.